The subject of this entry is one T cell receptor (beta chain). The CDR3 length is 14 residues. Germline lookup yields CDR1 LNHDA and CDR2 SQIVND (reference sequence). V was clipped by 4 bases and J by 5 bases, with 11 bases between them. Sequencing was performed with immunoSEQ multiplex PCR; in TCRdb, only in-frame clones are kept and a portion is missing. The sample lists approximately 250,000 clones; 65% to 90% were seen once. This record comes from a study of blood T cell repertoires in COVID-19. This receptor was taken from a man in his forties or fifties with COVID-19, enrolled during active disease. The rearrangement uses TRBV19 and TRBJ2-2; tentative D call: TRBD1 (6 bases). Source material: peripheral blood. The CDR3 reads CASSNRDGTGELFF. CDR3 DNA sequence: TGTGCCAGTAGTAACAGGGATGGGACCGGGGAGCTGTTTTTT.